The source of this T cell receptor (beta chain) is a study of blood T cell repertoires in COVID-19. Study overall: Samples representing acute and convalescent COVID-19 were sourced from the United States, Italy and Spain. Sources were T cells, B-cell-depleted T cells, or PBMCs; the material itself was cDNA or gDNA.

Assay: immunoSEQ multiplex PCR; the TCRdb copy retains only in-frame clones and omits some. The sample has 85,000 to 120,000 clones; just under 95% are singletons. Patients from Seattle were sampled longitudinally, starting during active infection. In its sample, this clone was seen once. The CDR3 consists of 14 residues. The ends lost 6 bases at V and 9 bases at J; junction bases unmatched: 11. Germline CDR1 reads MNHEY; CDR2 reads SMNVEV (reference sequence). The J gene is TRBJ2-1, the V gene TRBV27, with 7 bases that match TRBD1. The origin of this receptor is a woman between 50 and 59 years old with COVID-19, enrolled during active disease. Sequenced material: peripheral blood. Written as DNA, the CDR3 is TGTGCCAGCAGCCAGGACAGGCTTGATGGTGAGCAGTTCTTC. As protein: CASSQDRLDGEQFF.